These T cell receptor beta chains were read from a single sample in a study of T cell changes during pregnancy in multiple sclerosis. The protocol was immunoSEQ multiplex PCR, while the TCRdb copy is restricted to in-frame clones and leaves out a portion. The profile shows fewer than 150,000 clones, about 96% of them singletons. The specimen was peripheral blood, collected after pregnancy. These receptors all stem from a female donor with multiple sclerosis, enrolled in a pregnancy study. The CDR3 runs from the conserved cysteine through the conserved F or W. The order of the fields is V gene, clone size, J gene, D gene, CDR3 DNA, CDR3 protein. The D gene is left open where the match is weak. Rows may omit the clone size; those that give it use once, few, many or a size class.

TRBV25-1	NA	TRBJ1-2	NA	TGTGCCAGCAGACTAACGGGGGACTATGGCTACACCTTC	CASRLTGDYGYTF
TRBV2	NA	TRBJ2-1	NA	TGTGCCAGCAGTGCGGAGAGCTCCTACAATGAGCAGTTCTTC	CASSAESSYNEQFF
TRBV5-6	NA	TRBJ1-1	TRBD1	TGTGCCAGCAGCTTCGGGACAGTCACTGAAGCTTTCTTT	CASSFGTVTEAFF
TRBV7-6	NA	TRBJ2-2	TRBD1	TGTGCCAGCAGCTTAGAAACACAGGGGATCGGGGAGCTGTTTTTT	CASSLETQGIGELFF
TRBV18	once	TRBJ1-2	NA	TGTGCCAGCTCACCACATGCGAGGGAGGGCTACACCTTC	CASSPHAREGYTF
TRBV2	NA	TRBJ2-5	NA	TGTGCCAGCAGTGAACAGGGCTGGGAAGAGACCCAGTACTTC	CASSEQGWEETQYF
TRBV7-9	NA	TRBJ1-2	TRBD1	TGTGCCAGCAGACCATCCCGGGACAGGTACTATGGCTACACCTTC	CASRPSRDRYYGYTF
TRBV10-3	NA	TRBJ1-2	TRBD1	TGTGCCATCAGCCGCGGACAGGGGTATGGCTACACCTTC	CAISRGQGYGYTF
TRBV28	NA	TRBJ1-2	NA	TGTGCCAGCAGTTTATTCCAGGGCGGCGATGGCTACACCTTC	CASSLFQGGDGYTF
TRBV10-3	NA	TRBJ2-4	NA	TGTGCCATCAGTGAGTCGAAAGGGGAAAACATTCAGTACTTC	CAISESKGENIQYF
TRBV9	once	TRBJ2-5	TRBD2	TGTGCCAGCAGCGGGACCCCGGGACTAGCGGCCCGAGGGGAGACCCAGTACTTC	CASSGTPGLAARGETQYF
TRBV14	NA	TRBJ2-6	NA	TGTGCCAGCAGCCAAGTTAGTGCCCCTGGGGCCAACGTCCTGACTTTC	CASSQVSAPGANVLTF
TRBV7-2	NA	TRBJ2-1	NA	TGTGCCAGCAGCTTAGGGGCAGGGCACAATGAGCAGTTCTTC	CASSLGAGHNEQFF
TRBV19	NA	TRBJ2-7	TRBD1	TGTGCCAGTAGTATCCCGGGACAGGCTGTCTACGAGCAGTACTTC	CASSIPGQAVYEQYF
TRBV4-3	NA	TRBJ2-7	TRBD2	TGCGCCAGCAGCCAAAGGACTAGCGGGAACAACGAGCAGTACTTC	CASSQRTSGNNEQYF
TRBV29-1	few	TRBJ2-1	TRBD1	TGCAGCGCCATGGGACAGAGAAATGAGCAGTTCTTC	CSAMGQRNEQFF
TRBV25-1	NA	TRBJ2-3	TRBD1	TGTGCCAGCAGTAAGACAGGGGGCACAGATACGCAGTATTTT	CASSKTGGTDTQYF
TRBV30	NA	TRBJ2-6	TRBD2	TGTGCCACGGGGGGGACCCCCTCTGGGGCCAACGTCCTGACTTTC	CATGGTPSGANVLTF
TRBV5-1	NA	TRBJ2-3	NA	TGCGCCAGCAGCTTGGGATTCCGGGGGAGCACAGATACGCAGTATTTT	CASSLGFRGSTDTQYF
TRBV28	NA	TRBJ2-3	NA	TGTGCCAGCAGCTTACCTGGGAGCCCCGATACGCAGTATTTT	CASSLPGSPDTQYF
TRBV7-2	NA	TRBJ2-1	NA	TGTGCCAGCAGCTTAGAGGCAGGGGTGAATGAGCGGTTCTTC	CASSLEAGVNERFF
TRBV5-1	NA	TRBJ2-2	NA	TGCGCCAGCAGGAGTGGGCCCGGGGAGCTGTTTTTT	CASRSGPGELFF
TRBV18	NA	TRBJ1-1	NA	TGTGCCAGCTCACTAGAAGCTCGGAACACTGAAGCTTTCTTT	CASSLEARNTEAFF
TRBV10-1	NA	TRBJ2-3	TRBD2	TGCGCCAGCCCGACTAGCGAGGGCACAGATACGCAGTATTTT	CASPTSEGTDTQYF
TRBV28	NA	TRBJ2-7	NA	TGTGCCAGCAGTTTATTACGAGGGAGCGAGCAGTACTTC	CASSLLRGSEQYF
TRBV9	NA	TRBJ1-3	NA	TGTGCCAGCGCCGACCCTGTCGGGCGGGTCACTGGAAACACCATATATTTT	CASADPVGRVTGNTIYF
TRBV29-1	NA	TRBJ1-2	NA	TGCAGCGTTGAAGATCTTGCTAACTATGGCTACACCTTC	CSVEDLANYGYTF
TRBV4-3	NA	TRBJ2-7	NA	TGCGCCAGCAGCCAAGCAGCGAGTCTCTCCTACGAGCAGTACTTC	CASSQAASLSYEQYF
TRBV27	NA	TRBJ1-2	TRBD1	TGTGCCAGCAGTAGACAGGGGGCGATCTATGGCTACACCTTC	CASSRQGAIYGYTF
TRBV7-9	NA	TRBJ1-1	NA	TGTGCCAGCAGCGAAAAACCGGGACAGAACACTGAAGCTTTCTTT	CASSEKPGQNTEAFF
TRBV4-1	NA	TRBJ1-2	NA	TGCGCCAGCAGCCAAGACGTAATTTTGAGCTATGGCTACACCTTC	CASSQDVILSYGYTF
TRBV5-4	NA	TRBJ1-2	TRBD1	TGTGCCAGCAGCTTTGGGGACAGGGACTATGGCTACACCTTC	CASSFGDRDYGYTF
TRBV28	NA	TRBJ2-5	NA	TGTGCCAGCAGTCCCCTCCTCAGGTCCCTTTACTTC	CASSPLLRSLYF
TRBV19	NA	TRBJ1-3	NA	TGTGCCAGTAGTATAAGGGGATCTGGAAACACCATATATTTT	CASSIRGSGNTIYF
TRBV29-1	NA	TRBJ2-6	NA	TGCAGCATCAATCAGGGAAACGCCAACGTCCTGACTTTC	CSINQGNANVLTF
TRBV27	NA	TRBJ2-2	TRBD2	TGTGCCAGCATTGGAGGGAGGGCCCTCTACACCGGGGAGCTGTTTTTT	CASIGGRALYTGELFF
TRBV9	NA	TRBJ1-2	NA	TGTGCCAGCAGCGTAGGCGGCCCAAATGGCTACACCTTC	CASSVGGPNGYTF
TRBV6-1	NA	TRBJ2-5	NA	TGTGCCATACGTTCGAGGGTCTTAGAGACCCAGTACTTC	CAIRSRVLETQYF
TRBV5-4	NA	TRBJ2-2	TRBD2	TGTGCCAGCAGCCGATCTAGCGGGAGGGACTCCACCGGGGAGCTGTTTTTT	CASSRSSGRDSTGELFF
TRBV5-1	once	TRBJ2-5	TRBD2	TGCGCCAGCAGCTTGGCGGGAGGCGGGAGAGAAGAGACCCAGTACTTC	CASSLAGGGREETQYF
TRBV28	NA	TRBJ2-1	TRBD2	TGTGCCAGCAGTGGGACTAGCGGTAGCTCCTACAATGAGCAGTTCTTC	CASSGTSGSSYNEQFF